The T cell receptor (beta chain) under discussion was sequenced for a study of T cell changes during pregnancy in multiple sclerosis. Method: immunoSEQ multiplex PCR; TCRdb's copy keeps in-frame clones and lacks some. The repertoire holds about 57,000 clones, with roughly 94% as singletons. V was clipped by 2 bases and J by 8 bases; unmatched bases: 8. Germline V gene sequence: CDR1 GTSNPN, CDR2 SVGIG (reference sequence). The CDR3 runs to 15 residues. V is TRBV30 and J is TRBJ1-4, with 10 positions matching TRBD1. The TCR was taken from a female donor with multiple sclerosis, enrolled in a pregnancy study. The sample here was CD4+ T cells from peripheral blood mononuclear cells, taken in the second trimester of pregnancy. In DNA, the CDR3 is TGTGCCTGGAGTCCAAGGACAGGGGGTGGGGAAAAACTGTTTTTT. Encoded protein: CAWSPRTGGGEKLFF. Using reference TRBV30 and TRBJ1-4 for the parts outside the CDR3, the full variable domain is SQTIHQWPATLVQPVGSPLSLECTVEGTSNPNLYWYRQAAGRGLQLLFYSVGIGQISSEVPQNLSASRPQDRQFILSSKKLLLSDSGFYLCAWSPRTGGGEKLFFGSGTQLSVL.